The T cell receptor (beta chain) described here comes from a study of identifying expanded T cells in peripheral blood. Collection occurred without any documented infections or immune events in donors. In regard to this clone: As yet, its antigen is unknown.

Measured with immunoSEQ multiplex PCR; TCRdb has only the in-frame clones, and not every one. The data show around 120,000 clones, approximately 84% seen once. Germline V gene sequence: CDR1 SGHDT, CDR2 YYEEEE. The CDR3 runs 16 residues. V dropped 0 bases and J dropped 1; count of bases not matched to a gene: 1. Study results and caveats: Clone count variance between roughly two-week samples rose with total template count. Differentially abundant clones: roughly 1.2 between replicates, just under 17 at approximately two weeks, roughly 18 at four.

The clonotype comes from a person aged 18 to 75 in good health. Sequencing was performed on blood. This chain connects TRBV5-6 to TRBJ1-5; 10 bases fit TRBD1. The CDR3 nucleotides read TGTGCCAGCAGCTTGGGGACAGGGGGGAGCAATCAGCCCCAGCATTTT. Translation: CASSLGTGGSNQPQHF.